This T cell receptor (beta chain) was captured by sequencing in a study of regulatory T cells in long-lasting Graves disease. Study-wide findings and caveats: For persistent Graves' patients, TCR diversity was lower than for newly diagnosed ones. Persistent disease showed a preference for TRBV28, TRBJ1-2 and TRBJ2-5. Whereas 950 to 1,000 public clonotypes were shared by new patients, persistent patients shared more, at a few thousand.

As for time point: persistent/refractory GD, antithyroid drugs over 5 years with positive TRAb. RNA isolated from PBMCs was used to make the TCR library. Assembly of TCR beta libraries relied on iRepertoire HTBI primers together with Arm-PCR of CDR3 regions. TCRdb ran MiXCR on the multiplex PCR reads and lists one entry per CDR3 protein. The sample has under 450,000 distinct CDR3 sequences, approximately 25% seen once. This clonotype was observed a few times. The antigen is not known. From germline, CDR1 is MDHEN and CDR2 SYDVKM. V lost 5 bases and J 3 bases, leaving 20 bases between the germline ends. The CDR3 has 16 residues.

The TCR originated in a woman aged 40 to 55 with Graves disease. This chain links TRBV28 with TRBJ2-7, with a tentative D call TRBD1 (5 bases). The sample in question was peripheral blood mononuclear cells (PBMCs), obtained when the disease was refractory, from a patient treated with antithyroid drugs. The CDR3 here is CASSRPTQGIVYEQYF. The CDR3 region has the DNA TGTGCCAGCAGTCGGCCAACCCAGGGTATCGTCTACGAGCAGTACTTC.